Many counts were recorded for the clone carrying this T cell receptor beta chain. No antigen is known for it. The entry originates in a study of early T cells in non-severe SARS-CoV-2 infection. In the study overall: Sequencing used unsorted whole-blood bulk RNA, so chains lack pairing.

Individual cDNA molecules were tagged with unique molecular identifiers, the study reported. TCRdb redid the calling of the 5' RACE reads with MiXCR, one entry per CDR3 protein. The sample shows roughly 53,000 distinct CDR3 sequences, more than 9% of them seen only once. CDR1 and CDR2 from the germline V gene are KGHSH and LQKENI. This CDR3 has 12 amino acids. V gave up 5 bases and J gave up 9 bases, with 11 bases separating them. General study findings and limits: Matching against VDJdb likely underestimated virus-specific expansions, favoring anti-spike CD8.

Sequences were obtained from whole blood. V and J are TRBV18 and TRBJ2-1, with D perhaps TRBD1 (5 bases). The sequence was obtained from an adult who was a healthcare worker with PCR-confirmed SARS-CoV-2 infection or an uninfected control (not recorded which). The CDR3 nucleotides are TGTGCCAGCTCATCATTGGGGCGTGAGCAGTTCTTC. The encoded protein is CASSSLGREQFF.